Listed here are 9 T cell receptor beta chains from one sample, sequenced in a study of blood T cells in healthy people across ages. Next came a second PCR, run for about 7 to 12 cycles, which used a sample-barcoded 5' primer along with a J-beta primer mix. TCRdb processed the 5' RACE reads anew with MiXCR; each CDR3 protein has one entry. The sample records 1.8 million or so distinct CDR3 sequences, roughly 43% being singletons. The specimen sequenced was blood. These receptor sequences come from a human donor in good health.

This clonotype was recorded at least ten times. The chain is built from TRBV29-1 and TRBJ2-3, with D unresolved. V shed 3 bases and J shed 0 bases, with 10 bases lying between them. Germline CDR1 is SQVTM and CDR2 is ANQGSEA. The CDR3 contains 14 residues. CDR3 coding DNA: TGCAGCGTTGAGGCATTTTCTAGCACAGATACGCAGTATTTT. The encoded protein is CSVEAFSSTDTQYF.

This chain connects TRBV10-3 to TRBJ2-1; the D gene is possibly TRBD1 (6 bases). The J call is in doubt because the DNA end fits TRBJ2-7 better. The CDR3 length is 13 residues. Germline-derived CDR1 and CDR2 are ENHRY and SYGVKD. CDR3: CASRDKTYNEQYF. CDR3 bases: TGTGCCAGCCGGGACAAAACCTACAATGAGCAGTACTTC.

The chain uses TRBV7-9 and TRBJ1-2; TRBD1 agrees at 9 bases. V trimming: 4 bases; J trimming: 4 bases; junction bases outside the gene matches: 7. Looked up from germline, CDR1 is SEHNR and CDR2 is FQNEAQ (reference sequence). CDR3 length: 15 amino acids. The CDR3 sequence: CASSSWDRASYGYTF. Written as DNA, the CDR3 is TGTGCCAGCAGCTCCTGGGACAGGGCCTCCTATGGCTACACCTTC.

The rearrangement joins TRBV6-2 or TRBV6-3 to TRBJ2-5, with TRBD1 matching over 9 bases. The J call may be incorrect, as the DNA end agrees better with TRBJ2-7. Germline assignment: CDR1 MNHEY and CDR2 SVGEGT. The CDR3 has 17 amino acids. Here the CDR3 reads CASSYSKTGTGSYEQYF. The CDR3 coding sequence is TGTGCCAGCAGTTACTCAAAGACCGGGACAGGGAGCTACGAGCAGTACTTC.

This clonotype was seen many times. This rearrangement joins TRBV20-1 to TRBJ1-2; 7 positions agree with TRBD1. Germline V gives CDR1 DFQATT, CDR2 SNEGSKA (reference sequence). V shed 6 bases and J 8 bases; nucleotides not matched to a gene: 9. The CDR3 has 12 amino acids. The CDR3 DNA reads TGCAGTGCCTTTCGACAGGGAGGGGGCTACACCTTC. Protein sequence: CSAFRQGGGYTF.

A few counts support this clonotype. This rearrangement joins TRBV25-1 to TRBJ1-4; D is unresolved. Germline CDR1 is MGHDK and CDR2 is SYGVNS. The CDR3 sequence is 13 residues long. Trimming removed 7 bases from V and 4 bases from J, with 10 bases in between. Here the CDR3 DNA reads TGTGCCAGCAACTCAGGTTTTAATGAAAAACTGTTTTTT. Encoded protein: CASNSGFNEKLFF.

The chain recombines TRBV12-3 or TRBV12-4 with TRBJ2-1; the match to TRBD2 covers 14 bases. This CDR3 spans 15 amino acids. V lost 6 bases, J lost 9 bases, and 7 bases stayed unmatched. CDR3 sequence reads: CASRETSGGAGEQFF. As DNA, the CDR3 is TGTGCCAGCAGGGAGACTAGCGGGGGGGCTGGTGAGCAGTTCTTC.

This clonotype was detected once. The gene calls are TRBV11-1 and TRBJ2-1; 7 nucleotides line up with TRBD2. V was clipped by 6 bases and J by 2 bases; unmatched bases: 13. In germline, CDR1 is SGHAT, CDR2 FQDESV (reference sequence). The CDR3 is 17 amino acids. In nucleotides, the CDR3 is TGTGCCAGCAGGCTACAACGGGGAGGGAGAACCTACAATGAGCAGTTCTTC. Residues: CASRLQRGGRTYNEQFF.

This clonotype has a handful of counts. The chain employs TRBV7-6 and TRBJ2-7, with TRBD2 identical over 11 bases. V gave up 5 bases and J gave up 3 bases; unmatched junction bases: 6. The CDR3 length is 15 residues. Germline V lookup: CDR1 SGHVS, CDR2 FNYEAQ. The CDR3 DNA sequence: TGTGCCAGCAGCCTTAGCGGGGGGGGTATCTACGAGCAGTACTTC. Its protein is CASSLSGGGIYEQYF.